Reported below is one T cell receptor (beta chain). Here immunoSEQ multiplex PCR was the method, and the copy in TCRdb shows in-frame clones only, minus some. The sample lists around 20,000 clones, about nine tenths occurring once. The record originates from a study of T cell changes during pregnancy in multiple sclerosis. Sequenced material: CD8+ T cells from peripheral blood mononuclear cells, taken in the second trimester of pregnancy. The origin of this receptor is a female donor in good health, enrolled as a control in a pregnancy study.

CDR3 residues: CASSQGAPHGANVLTF. DNA for the CDR3: TGTGCCAGCAGCCAAGGGGCGCCCCATGGGGCCAACGTCCTGACTTTC. The genes are TRBV14 and TRBJ2-6, with D unresolved. The CDR3 contains 16 residues. Deletions cut 1 base from V and 3 bases from J, with 10 bases between. CDR1 is SGHDN and CDR2 is FVKESK in the germline V gene.